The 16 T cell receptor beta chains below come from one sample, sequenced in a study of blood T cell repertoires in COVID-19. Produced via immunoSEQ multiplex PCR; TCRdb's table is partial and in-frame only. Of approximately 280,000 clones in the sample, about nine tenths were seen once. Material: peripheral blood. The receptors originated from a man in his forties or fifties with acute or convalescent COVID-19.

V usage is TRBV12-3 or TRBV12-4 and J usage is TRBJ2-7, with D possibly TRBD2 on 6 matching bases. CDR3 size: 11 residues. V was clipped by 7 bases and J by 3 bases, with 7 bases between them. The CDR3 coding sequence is TGTGCCAGCAACGGGGGCTACGAGCAGTACTTC. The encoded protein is CASNGGYEQYF.

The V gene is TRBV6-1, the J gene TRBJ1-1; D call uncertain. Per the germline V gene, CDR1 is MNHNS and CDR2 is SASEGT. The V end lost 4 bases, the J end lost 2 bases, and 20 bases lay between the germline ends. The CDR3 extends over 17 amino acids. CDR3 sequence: CASSARGRTVPNTEAFF. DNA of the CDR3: TGTGCCAGCAGTGCTCGAGGACGGACTGTTCCAAACACTGAAGCTTTCTTT.

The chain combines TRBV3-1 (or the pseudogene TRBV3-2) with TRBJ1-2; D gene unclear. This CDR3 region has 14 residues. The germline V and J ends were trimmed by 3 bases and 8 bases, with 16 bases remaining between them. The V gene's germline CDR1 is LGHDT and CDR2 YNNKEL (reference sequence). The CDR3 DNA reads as TGTGCCAGCAGCCACCTCTCGGATAGCGGGGGCTACACCTTC. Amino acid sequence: CASSHLSDSGGYTF.

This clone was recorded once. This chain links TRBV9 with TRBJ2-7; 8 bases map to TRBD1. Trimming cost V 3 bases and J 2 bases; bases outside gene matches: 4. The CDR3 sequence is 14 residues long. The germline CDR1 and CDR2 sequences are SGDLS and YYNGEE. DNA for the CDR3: TGTGCCAGCAGCGGACGGACAGGGACCTACGAGCAGTACTTC. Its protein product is CASSGRTGTYEQYF.

The CDR3 DNA is TGTGCCAGCAGCTTAAGGGGGGATTCCTACAATGAGCAGTTCTTC. Translating it yields CASSLRGDSYNEQFF. This chain joins TRBV7-3 and TRBJ2-1; D possibly corresponds to TRBD2 (6 bases). CDR1 and CDR2 (germline): SGHTA, FQGTGA. Trimming removed 1 base at V and 1 base at J, with 8 bases between. The CDR3 extends over 15 amino acids. Using reference TRBV7-3 and TRBJ2-1 for the parts outside the CDR3, the full variable domain is GAGVSQTPSNKVTEKGKYVELRCDPISGHTALYWYRQSLGQGPEFLIYFQGTGAADDSGLPNDRFFAVRPEGSVSTLKIQRTERGDSAVYLCASSLRGDSYNEQFFGPGTRLTVL.

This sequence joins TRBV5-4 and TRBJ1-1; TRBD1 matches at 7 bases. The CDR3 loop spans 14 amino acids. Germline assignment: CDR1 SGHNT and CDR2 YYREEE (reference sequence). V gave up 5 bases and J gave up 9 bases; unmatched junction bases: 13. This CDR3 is CASRPDRAEKKAFF. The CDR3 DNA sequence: TGTGCCAGCAGACCTGACAGGGCCGAAAAGAAAGCTTTCTTT.

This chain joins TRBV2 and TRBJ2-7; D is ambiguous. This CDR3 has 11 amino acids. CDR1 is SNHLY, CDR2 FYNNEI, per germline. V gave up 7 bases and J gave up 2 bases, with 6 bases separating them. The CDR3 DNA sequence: TGTGCCAGCACCGAGACCTACGAGCAGTACTTC. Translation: CASTETYEQYF.

The DNA for the CDR3 is TGTGCCACCAGTGATCCCCCACAGGGGGATACTGAAGCTTTCTTT. This codes for CATSDPPQGDTEAFF. The chain uses TRBV24-1 and TRBJ1-1, with 8 bases aligning to TRBD1. Per the germline V gene, CDR1 is KGHDR and CDR2 is SFDVKD. With V trimmed by 3 bases and J by 5 bases, 7 bases remained unmatched. The CDR3 extends over 15 amino acids.

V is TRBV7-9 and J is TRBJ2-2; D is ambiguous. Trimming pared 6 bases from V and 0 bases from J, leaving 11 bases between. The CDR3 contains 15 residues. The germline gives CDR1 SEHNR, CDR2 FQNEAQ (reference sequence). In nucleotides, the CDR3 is TGTGCCAGCAGGTTACTGGCGGCGAACACCGGGGAGCTGTTTTTT. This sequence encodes CASRLLAANTGELFF.

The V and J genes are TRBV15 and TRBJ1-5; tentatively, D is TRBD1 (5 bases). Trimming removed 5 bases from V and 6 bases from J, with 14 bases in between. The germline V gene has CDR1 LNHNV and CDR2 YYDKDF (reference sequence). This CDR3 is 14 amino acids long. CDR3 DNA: TGTGCCACCAGCTCCCAGGGAATCGTTCAGCCCCAGCATTTT. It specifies CATSSQGIVQPQHF.

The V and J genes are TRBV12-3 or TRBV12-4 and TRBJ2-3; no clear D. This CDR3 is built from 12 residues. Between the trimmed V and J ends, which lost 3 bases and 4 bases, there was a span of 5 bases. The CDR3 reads CASSFIPDTQYF. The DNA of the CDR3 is TGTGCCAGCAGTTTCATCCCAGATACGCAGTATTTT.

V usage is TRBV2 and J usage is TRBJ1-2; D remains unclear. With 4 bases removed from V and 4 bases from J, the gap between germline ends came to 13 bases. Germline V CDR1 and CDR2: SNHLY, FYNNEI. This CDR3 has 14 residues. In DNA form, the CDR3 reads TGTGCCAGCAGTGGCTTGCGGCAGACCTATGGCTACACCTTC. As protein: CASSGLRQTYGYTF.

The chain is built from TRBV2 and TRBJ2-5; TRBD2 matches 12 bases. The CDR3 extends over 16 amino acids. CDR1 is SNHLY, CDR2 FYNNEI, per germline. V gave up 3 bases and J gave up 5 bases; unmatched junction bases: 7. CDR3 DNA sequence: TGTGCCAGCAGTGACGCTAGCGGGGGGGCTAGGGAGACCCAGTACTTC. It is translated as CASSDASGGARETQYF.

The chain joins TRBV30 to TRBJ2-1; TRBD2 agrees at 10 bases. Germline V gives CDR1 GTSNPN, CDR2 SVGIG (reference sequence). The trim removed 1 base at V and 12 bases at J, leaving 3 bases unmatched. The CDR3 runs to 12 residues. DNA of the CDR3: TGTGCCTGGAGTGCTAGCGGGGGAGGGCAGTTCTTC. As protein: CAWSASGGGQFF.

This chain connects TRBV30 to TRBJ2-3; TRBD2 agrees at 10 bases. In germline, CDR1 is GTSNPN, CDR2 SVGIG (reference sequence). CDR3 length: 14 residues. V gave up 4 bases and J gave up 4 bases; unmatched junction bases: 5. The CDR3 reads CAWNSGGLSDTQYF. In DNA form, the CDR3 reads TGTGCCTGGAATAGCGGGGGGCTCTCAGATACGCAGTATTTT.

The CDR3 nucleotides read TGCGCCAGCAGCTTGGGGGGCAGCTCCACTGATGTCTATGGCTACACCTTC. As protein: CASSLGGSSTDVYGYTF. The gene calls are TRBV5-1 and TRBJ1-2; D may be TRBD1 (5 bases). V shed 0 bases and J shed 4 bases, with 19 bases lying between them. Germline lookup yields CDR1 SGHRS and CDR2 YFSETQ. This CDR3 comprises 17 residues.